This T cell receptor beta chain was identified during a study of CD8+CD57+ T cells in acquired aplastic anemia (dated by TCRdb to 2016 to 2018). Some background on the complete study: On average, sorted CD4+ and CD8+ cells yielded approximately 3 ug of extracted DNA, with a range of about 0.18 to 30 ug. An average of around 10 million reads for CD4+ cells and 11 million to 13 million reads for CD8+ cells was obtained from healthy donor samples. Points the paper makes about the study in general: CD8+ Simpson's diversity did not differ significantly between patients and healthy controls (P=0.060). Roughly 30 CD8+ CDR3 sequences were shared between patients and controls but appeared highly expressed in patients and within their immunodominant clones.

TCR repertoires of sorted CD4+ and CD8+ blood T cells from severe aplastic anemia patients and healthy subjects were deep-sequenced in the study. Ficoll-Paque density gradient centrifugation was used to isolate peripheral blood mononuclear cells. Before DNA was extracted, CD4+ and CD8+ T cells were sorted using either FACS or magnetic beads. As for this clonotype: The antigen it recognizes is unknown. The sample holds no much larger clone one base away, and base qualities are not on file.

Profiling of TCR beta VDJ combinations and CDR3 sequences used genomic DNA as the template. An Illumina HiSeq 2000 was used for TCR repertoire sequencing. The original methods were these. TRBV/TRBJ rearrangement plots, CDR3 size and DJ length profiles, and Simpson's diversity index were used to evaluate the repertoires. The immunodominant clone was defined as the most abundant DNA sequence in deep sequencing data. CDR3 amino acid sequences were screened for sharing across subjects and compared with published repertoires and the VDJdb database. TCRdb reprocessed the public reads (quality trimming at Q25 with fastp, clone calling with MiXCR) and kept in-frame beta chains. Duplicate CDR3 protein sequences are folded into a single record with the most common DNA and genes. The V and J calls and clone size are TCRdb's, not the authors'. The sample yields a few hundred thousand distinct CDR3 sequences; around 72% were counted once. The top ten clonotypes cover under 5% of the sample.

Trimming removed 2 bases from V and 8 bases from J, leaving 15 bases between the germline ends. From the germline V gene (reference sequence), CDR1 is DFQATT and CDR2 is SNEGSKA. The CDR3 runs 13 residues from the cysteine to the phenylalanine. Only the CDR3 part of the read is kept: 39 bases, read in frame from the first base. The origin of this receptor is a human donor in good health, serving as a control. The sequence joins TRBV20-1 to TRBJ1-1; no D gene is confidently identified. The sequencing sample was made of sorted CD4+, CD8+, or CD8+CD57+ T cells (not recorded which) from PBMCs. The bases read TGCAGTGCTAGACCAAAGTGGAGAATAGAAGCTTTCTTT. It specifies CSARPKWRIEAFF.